Following are 29 T cell receptor beta chains from one sample sequenced in a study of CD8 T cells in Susac syndrome. Reverse transcription of roughly 0.5 to 1 ug RNA used random hexamers. TCRdb re-called the immunoSEQ multiplex PCR reads with MiXCR, one entry per CDR3 protein. The sample yields about 250,000 distinct CDR3 sequences, about 93% seen once. The specimen was CD4+ T cells from PBMCs. The receptors derive from a human donor with multiple sclerosis.

J is TRBJ2-2 and V is TRBV4-1, with D hard to call. V gave up 0 bases and J gave up 7 bases, with 6 bases separating them. Germline loops: CDR1 MGHRA, CDR2 YSYEKL. The CDR3 extends over 13 amino acids. This CDR3 reads CASSQDRFGELFF. The CDR3 DNA follows: TGCGCCAGCAGCCAAGATCGGTTCGGGGAGCTGTTTTTT.

This chain connects TRBV16 to TRBJ1-1; the D gene is possibly TRBD1 (6 bases). Germline assignment: CDR1 KGHSY and CDR2 FQNENV. The V gene lost 0 bases and the J gene lost 1 base, with 9 bases spanning the gap. The CDR3 is 15 amino acids. Written as DNA, the CDR3 is TGTGCCAGCAGCCAATCGGGACATTGGAACACTGAAGCTTTCTTT. The encoded protein is CASSQSGHWNTEAFF.

This chain uses TRBV5-1 with TRBJ2-7; tentative D call: TRBD1 (5 bases). This CDR3 has 14 amino acids. V lost 3 bases and J lost 7, with 17 bases in between. Germline CDR1 is SGHRS and CDR2 is YFSETQ. In nucleotides, the CDR3 is TGCGCCAGCAGCTCCGGCGGACAACAAGGAGAGCAGTACTTC. This translates into CASSSGGQQGEQYF.

The chain links TRBV6-2 or TRBV6-3 to TRBJ2-7; 7 nucleotides agree with TRBD1. This CDR3 comprises 13 residues. CDR1 and CDR2 (germline): MNHEY, SVGEGT. V trimming: 4 bases; J trimming: 4 bases; junction bases outside the gene matches: 4. Here the CDR3 DNA reads TGTGCCAGCAGTTGGGGCAGGGGGTACGAGCAGTACTTC. This encodes CASSWGRGYEQYF.

The genes are TRBV10-3 and TRBJ2-7; 9 bases line up with TRBD1. The CDR3 spans 13 residues. J lost 4 bases, V lost 7 bases, and 5 bases had no gene match. Germline V gene lookup returns CDR1 ENHRY and CDR2 SYGVKD. The CDR3 DNA reads TGTGCCATCACGGGACAGGGACAATACGAGCAGTACTTC. It codes for CAITGQGQYEQYF.

The chain has TRBV12-3 or TRBV12-4 and TRBJ2-3; 7 bases align to TRBD1. The ends lost 3 bases at V and 1 base at J; junction bases unmatched: 4. There are 15 residues in the CDR3. In DNA, the CDR3 is TGTGCCAGCAGTTTTCACGGACAGGGCACAGATACGCAGTATTTT. It specifies CASSFHGQGTDTQYF.

The CDR3 nucleotides read TGTGCCAGCAGCCACTACGAGGGGGGCGCGGAGCAGTACTTC. Protein: CASSHYEGGAEQYF. The rearrangement joins TRBV6-1 to TRBJ2-7; D is possibly TRBD1 or TRBD2 (6 bases each). The V gene lost 6 bases and the J gene lost 7 bases, with 19 bases spanning the gap. The CDR3 spans 14 residues. The germline V gene encodes CDR1 MNHNS and CDR2 SASEGT.

The chain has TRBV12-3 or TRBV12-4 and TRBJ2-3; perhaps TRBD2 as D (7 bases). CDR3 length: 15 residues. V lost 6 bases to trimming and J lost 7 bases, with 20 bases between them. In DNA, the CDR3 is TGTGCCAGCAGGATAGGCGGGGGCTTGAGAAATACGCAGTATTTT. It encodes CASRIGGGLRNTQYF.

This chain's CDR3 is CASSGGSSEGRGNIQYF. The DNA of the CDR3 is TGTGCCAGCAGCGGAGGGTCCTCCGAGGGACGGGGAAACATTCAGTACTTC. V and J are TRBV9 and TRBJ2-4; D possibly matches TRBD1 or TRBD2 (5 bases each). The germline V and J ends were trimmed by 3 bases and 6 bases, with 22 bases remaining between them. This CDR3 is 17 amino acids long. Germline V CDR1 and CDR2: SGDLS, YYNGEE.

The chain joins TRBV15 to TRBJ1-2, with TRBD1 identical over 7 bases. Germline V CDR1 and CDR2: LNHNV, YYDKDF (reference sequence). The CDR3 length is 14 residues. V gave up 1 base and J gave up 3 bases; unmatched junction bases: 2. CDR3 protein: CATSRAGQYYGYTF. The CDR3 DNA is TGTGCCACCAGCAGAGCGGGACAGTACTATGGCTACACCTTC. Supplemented by reference TRBV15 and TRBJ1-2, the full variable domain reads DAMVIQNPRYQVTQFGKPVTLSCSQTLNHNVMYWYQQKSSQAPKLLFHYYDKDFNNEADTPDNFQSRRPNTSFCFLDIRSPGLGDTAMYLCATSRAGQYYGYTFGSGTRLTVV.

This chain uses TRBV5-4 with TRBJ2-7, with D perhaps matching TRBD1 or TRBD2 (6 bases each). The CDR3 length is 14 residues. Trimming left V 0 bases short and J 5 bases short, with 12 bases between. Germline CDR1 reads SGHNT; CDR2 reads YYREEE (reference sequence). The CDR3 DNA is TGTGCCAGCAGCTTGGGGACAGTAGCGGACGAGCAGTACTTC. Amino acids: CASSLGTVADEQYF.

The gene calls are TRBV20-1 and TRBJ1-5; 7 positions match TRBD1. With V trimmed by 3 bases and J by 6 bases, 17 bases remained unmatched. CDR1 and CDR2 (germline): DFQATT, SNEGSKA (reference sequence). The CDR3 extends over 17 amino acids. CDR3 coding DNA: TGCAGTGCTAGTTCTGGGAGGGGGCGACTTAGAAGTCAGCCCCAGCATTTT. Its translation: CSASSGRGRLRSQPQHF.

The V and J genes are TRBV29-1 and TRBJ1-1; 7 nucleotides line up with TRBD1. V dropped 8 bases and J dropped 2; count of bases not matched to a gene: 8. The CDR3 sequence is 13 residues long. In germline, CDR1 is SQVTM, CDR2 ANQGSEA. For the CDR3, the DNA is TGCAGCATAAGACAGGGTGGAAACACTGAAGCTTTCTTT. Its protein product is CSIRQGGNTEAFF.

This clonotype occurred once. V and J are TRBV12-3 or TRBV12-4 and TRBJ1-2, with D perhaps TRBD1 (6 bases). V was pared by 1 base and J by 4 bases, with 19 bases between. The CDR3 loop spans 17 amino acids. The CDR3 DNA sequence: TGTGCCAGCAGTTTAGGGCTGAGCGAGGGGGGCACCTATGGCTACACCTTC. Translation: CASSLGLSEGGTYGYTF.

The J gene is TRBJ1-1, the V gene TRBV20-1, with D possibly being TRBD1 (6 bases). Trimming took off 6 bases at V and 0 bases at J, with 8 bases between the two ends. The V gene's germline CDR1 is DFQATT and CDR2 SNEGSKA (reference sequence). The CDR3 is 12 amino acids. The CDR3, as DNA: TGCAGTGCCGGACAGCTGAACACTGAAGCTTTCTTT. It encodes CSAGQLNTEAFF.

This chain uses TRBV30 with TRBJ1-1, with TRBD1 as a possible D gene (6 bases). The CDR3 contains 13 residues. CDR1 is GTSNPN, CDR2 SVGIG, per germline (reference sequence). Deletions cut 0 bases from V and 4 bases from J, with 9 bases between. The CDR3 reads CAWSVQGFTEAFF. The CDR3 DNA reads TGTGCCTGGAGTGTTCAGGGGTTCACTGAAGCTTTCTTT.

In this sample, this clonotype turned up once. V is TRBV14 and J is TRBJ1-1, with D unresolved. CDR3 length: 18 residues. The V end was cut by 1 base, the J end by 1 base, with 19 bases between. CDR1 and CDR2 from the germline V gene are SGHDN and FVKESK. The CDR3 is CASSQARLAWYQNTEAFF. CDR3 nucleotides: TGTGCCAGCAGCCAAGCTAGGTTAGCTTGGTACCAGAACACTGAAGCTTTCTTT.

The V gene is TRBV4-1, the J gene TRBJ2-1; 10 positions agree with TRBD2. Germline CDR1 MGHRA, CDR2 YSYEKL. The V segment lost 1 base and the J segment 8 bases; nucleotides outside the gene matches: 5. This CDR3 is 15 amino acids long. The CDR3 DNA reads as TGCGCCAGCAGCCAAGGGGGACTAGCGAGGCATGAGCAGTTCTTC. It translates to CASSQGGLARHEQFF.

The chain links TRBV20-1 to TRBJ2-3; no firm D call. Trimming stripped 5 bases from V and 4 bases from J, with 13 bases between. Germline assignment: CDR1 DFQATT and CDR2 SNEGSKA (reference sequence). The CDR3 sequence is 13 residues long. The CDR3 DNA sequence: TGCAGTGCTGCCCAACGGGTCGCAGATACGCAGTATTTT. It codes for CSAAQRVADTQYF.

The genes are TRBV29-1 and TRBJ1-2; no reliable D call. The germline V gene encodes CDR1 SQVTM and CDR2 ANQGSEA. The CDR3 extends over 14 amino acids. The ends were cut back, 1 base at V and 4 bases at J, with 13 bases in the middle. The CDR3 DNA reads TGCAGCGTTGAAGTGTCGAATCGCTTCTATGGCTACACCTTC. This codes for CSVEVSNRFYGYTF.

The chain couples TRBV18 to TRBJ2-3, with 7 bases that match TRBD2. The CDR3 has 15 amino acids. The V gene end was trimmed by 6 bases and the J gene end by 4 bases; junction bases not matched to a gene: 10. CDR1 is KGHSH, CDR2 LQKENI, per germline. The CDR3 region has the DNA TGTGCCAGCTCGGACTACAAAGCGGGACCAGATACGCAGTATTTT. Amino acid sequence: CASSDYKAGPDTQYF.

The chain couples TRBV6-5 to TRBJ1-1, with D possibly matching TRBD1 (5 bases). Trimming cost V 6 bases and J 4 bases, with 15 bases left between them. Per germline, CDR1 MNHEY and CDR2 SVGAGI. The CDR3 is 14 residues long. CDR3 DNA sequence: TGTGCCAGCAGCCTGTGGGGGGGTCGCACTGAAGCTTTCTTT. It yields the protein CASSLWGGRTEAFF.

The chain joins TRBV29-1 to TRBJ2-3; no clear D gene. The CDR3 is 13 residues long. V was clipped by 4 bases and J by 0 bases, with 8 bases between them. The germline V gene has CDR1 SQVTM and CDR2 ANQGSEA. CDR3 protein: CSVVLTSTDTQYF. The DNA for the CDR3 is TGCAGCGTTGTCTTGACGAGCACAGATACGCAGTATTTT.

This chain links TRBV3-1 with TRBJ2-7; unclear D gene. The CDR3 contains 13 residues. Germline CDR1 and CDR2: LGHDT and YNNKEL (reference sequence). V was pared by 2 bases and J by 2 bases, with 7 bases between. CDR3 sequence: CASSQSGPYEQYV. The CDR3 nucleotides are TGTGCCAGCAGCCAAAGTGGCCCCTACGAGCAGTACGTC.

The CDR3, as DNA: TGTGCCAGCAGACACCCCGGGACAGGGGGAAGCTATGGCTACACCTTC. Translating it yields CASRHPGTGGSYGYTF. The rearrangement uses TRBV11-2 and TRBJ1-2; 11 nucleotides agree with TRBD1. The germline CDR1 and CDR2 sequences are SGHAT and FQNNGV. Losses at the gene ends were 6 bases for V and 4 bases for J; bases not matched to a gene: 10. The CDR3 extends over 16 amino acids.

Only one count was recorded for this clonotype. The chain has TRBV27 and TRBJ2-7; no definite D call. CDR3 length: 11 amino acids. V dropped 3 bases and J dropped 6 bases, with 6 bases sitting between them. Looked up from germline, CDR1 is MNHEY and CDR2 is SMNVEV (reference sequence). DNA for the CDR3: TGTGCCAGCAGTTTCCTAAGCGAGCAGTACTTC. It translates to CASSFLSEQYF.

The chain employs TRBV7-2 and TRBJ1-2; unclear D gene. Trimming removed 1 base from V and 8 bases from J, with 8 bases in between. The CDR3 runs 12 residues. Germline V gene data show CDR1 as SGHTA and CDR2 as FQGNSA. The CDR3 reads CASSLEEEGYTF. CDR3 nucleotides: TGTGCCAGCAGCTTAGAAGAGGAGGGCTACACCTTC.

Here the CDR3 reads CASSQTLNSYEQYF. In DNA form, the CDR3 reads TGCGCCAGCAGCCAGACCCTCAACTCCTACGAGCAGTACTTC. The rearrangement links TRBV4-1 to TRBJ2-7; D unresolved. V was pared by 3 bases and J by 0 bases, with 9 bases between. The CDR3 is 14 amino acids. Germline assignment: CDR1 MGHRA and CDR2 YSYEKL.

The chain recombines TRBV7-9 with TRBJ2-7; D may be TRBD1 or TRBD2 (5 bases each). Germline loops: CDR1 SEHNR, CDR2 FQNEAQ (reference sequence). The CDR3 extends over 13 amino acids. The V end lost 8 bases, the J end lost 7 bases, and 18 bases lay between the germline ends. CDR3 loop: CASDRLGEGEQYV. In DNA form, the CDR3 reads TGTGCCAGCGACCGACTGGGGGAAGGAGAGCAGTACGTC.